The clone carrying this T cell receptor (beta chain) occurred many times. This sample was included in a study of spatial heterogeneity in lung cancer. Time point defined: blood at routine non-recurrence follow-up after resection. The CDR3 consists of 18 residues. CDR1 is LGHDT and CDR2 is YNNKEL in the germline V gene (reference sequence). J was trimmed by 6 bases and V by 2 bases; bases with no gene match: 10. TCRdb itself ran the 5' RACE reads through MiXCR, one entry per CDR3 protein. The sample lists 39,000 or so distinct CDR3 sequences, roughly a tenth occurring once. The receptor was derived from a female donor with early-stage non-small cell lung cancer. Sequenced material: PBMCs, taken at follow-up. This sequence joins TRBV3-1 and TRBJ2-3; 14 bases line up with TRBD2. The CDR3 region is CASSQTRGTSGGLDTQYF. Here the CDR3 DNA reads TGTGCCAGCAGCCAAACAAGAGGGACTAGCGGGGGTCTGGATACGCAGTATTTT.